This T cell receptor (beta chain) was identified during a study of response to subunit inactivated influenza vaccine. The germline V gene encodes CDR1 SGHKS and CDR2 YYEKEE (reference sequence). V lost 4 bases to trimming and J lost 3 bases; unmatched junction nucleotides: 5. The length of the CDR3 is 14 residues. Of note for this clonotype: Its antigen is as yet unknown.

General study findings and limits: Authors suggested each seasonal influenza vaccination recruits few new T cells.

MiXCR, applied by TCRdb to the RT-PCR reads, yields one record per CDR3 protein. The sample holds about 150,000 distinct CDR3 sequences, around 10% seen once. Sequencing used CD8+ T cells sorted from PBMCs, obtained around 25 months after vaccination. This chain joins TRBV5-5 and TRBJ2-7, with 9 bases fitting TRBD1. This TCR came from a man between 45 and 75 years old who received an inactivated influenza vaccine. The CDR3 reads CASSTGQGGYEQYF. CDR3 in DNA: TGTGCCAGCAGCACGGGACAGGGAGGCTACGAGCAGTACTTC.